Listed below are T cell receptor beta chains from one sample, sequenced in a study of shared clonotypes between healthy human individuals. The protocol was immunoSEQ multiplex PCR, while the TCRdb copy is restricted to in-frame clones and leaves out a portion. The profile shows hundreds of thousands of clones, 96% of them singletons. Sequenced material: memory CD8+ T cells sorted from blood. Receptors originate from a man between 25 and 39 years old in good health. CDR3s include the opening cysteine and the closing phenylalanine or tryptophan. D genes are given only for firm matches. Rows may omit the clone size; those that give it use once, few, many or a size class.

D: TRBD1; V: TRBV6-1; size: -; J: TRBJ1-5; CDR3: CASSDRQGFNQPQHF; DNA: TGTGCCAGCAGTGATCGACAGGGCTTCAATCAGCCCCAGCATTTT
D: -; V: TRBV18; size: -; J: TRBJ1-1; CDR3: CASLKTPNTEAFF; DNA: TGTGCCAGCTTGAAGACACCGAACACTGAAGCTTTCTTT
D: -; V: TRBV6-1; size: once; J: TRBJ2-5; CDR3: CASSGQETQYF; DNA: TGTGCCAGCAGCGGACAAGAGACCCAGTACTTC
D: TRBD1; V: TRBV28; size: -; J: TRBJ2-6; CDR3: CASLDRGTPSGANVLTF; DNA: TGTGCCAGCCTGGACAGGGGGACCCCTTCTGGGGCCAACGTCCTGACTTTC
D: -; V: TRBV6-1; size: -; J: TRBJ2-7; CDR3: CASSDRDGSYEQYF; DNA: TGTGCCAGCAGTGACCGGGACGGCTCCTACGAGCAGTACTTC
D: -; V: TRBV6-1; size: -; J: TRBJ1-5; CDR3: CASSEFRYSNQPQHF; DNA: TGTGCCAGCAGTGAGTTCAGGTATAGCAATCAGCCCCAGCATTTT
D: -; V: TRBV5-3; size: -; J: TRBJ2-7; CDR3: CARSRPTDYEQYF; DNA: TGTGCCAGAAGCCGCCCGACAGACTACGAGCAGTACTTC
D: TRBD1; V: TRBV27; size: -; J: TRBJ2-1; CDR3: CASSKQTGIYNEQFF; DNA: TGTGCCAGCAGTAAACAGACAGGGATCTACAATGAGCAGTTCTTC
D: TRBD2; V: TRBV28; size: -; J: TRBJ2-7; CDR3: CASSSLGGSSYEQYF; DNA: TGTGCCAGCAGTTCCCTGGGAGGGAGCTCCTACGAGCAGTACTTC
D: -; V: TRBV28; size: -; J: TRBJ2-5; CDR3: CASSLRPETQYF; DNA: TGTGCCAGCAGTCTACGCCCGGAGACCCAGTACTTC
D: -; V: TRBV5-1; size: -; J: TRBJ2-7; CDR3: CASTTERGSYEQYF; DNA: TGCGCCAGCACCACCGAAAGGGGGTCGTACGAGCAGTACTTC
D: -; V: TRBV20-1; size: -; J: TRBJ1-1; CDR3: CSARGGEAFF; DNA: TGCAGTGCTAGGGGGGGTGAAGCTTTCTTT
D: TRBD1; V: TRBV19; size: -; J: TRBJ2-7; CDR3: CASSIQHTGTGTYEQYF; DNA: TGTGCCAGTAGTATTCAGCATACCGGGACAGGGACCTACGAGCAGTACTTC
D: -; V: TRBV28; size: -; J: TRBJ1-1; CDR3: CASSPTGRTEAFF; DNA: TGTGCCAGCAGTCCCACAGGGAGGACTGAAGCTTTCTTT
D: -; V: TRBV5-1; size: once; J: TRBJ2-1; CDR3: CASSSFGSRVDEQFF; DNA: TGCGCCAGCAGCTCCTTCGGGAGTCGGGTGGATGAGCAGTTCTTC
D: -; V: TRBV10-2; size: -; J: TRBJ2-7; CDR3: CASVSGRGVYEQYF; DNA: TGCGCCAGCGTCTCGGGCAGAGGAGTCTACGAGCAGTACTTC
D: -; V: TRBV5-1; size: -; J: TRBJ2-3; CDR3: CASSLWFSGGQGDTQYF; DNA: TGCGCCAGCAGCTTGTGGTTTAGCGGAGGCCAAGGAGATACGCAGTATTTT
D: -; V: TRBV7-2; size: once; J: TRBJ2-2; CDR3: CASSLAGATGELFF; DNA: TGTGCCAGCAGCTTAGCGGGAGCCACCGGGGAGCTGTTTTTT
D: TRBD1; V: TRBV19; size: -; J: TRBJ2-2; CDR3: CASRRTGATPGELFF; DNA: TGTGCCAGTAGACGGACAGGGGCCACACCCGGGGAGCTGTTTTTT
D: -; V: TRBV5-4; size: -; J: TRBJ2-3; CDR3: CASSLRANGGDTQYF; DNA: TGTGCCAGCAGCTTGAGAGCTAACGGCGGAGATACGCAGTATTTT
D: -; V: TRBV7-2; size: -; J: TRBJ1-1; CDR3: CASSIIIGSVAFF; DNA: TGTGCCAGCAGTATAATCATAGGGTCCGTAGCTTTCTTT
D: -; V: TRBV11-3; size: once; J: TRBJ1-1; CDR3: CASSLEVNTEAFF; DNA: TGTGCCAGCAGCTTAGAGGTGAACACTGAAGCTTTCTTT
D: TRBD2; V: TRBV28; size: -; J: TRBJ2-3; CDR3: CASSPTGTKKSTDTQYF; DNA: TGTGCCAGCAGCCCCACCGGGACTAAAAAAAGCACAGATACGCAGTATTTT
D: -; V: TRBV29-1; size: -; J: TRBJ1-3; CDR3: CSVYRDGVAYF; DNA: TGCAGCGTCTACCGGGACGGAGTGGCATATTTT
D: -; V: TRBV28; size: -; J: TRBJ1-5; CDR3: CASSFLSNQPQHF; DNA: TGTGCCAGCAGTTTTCTTAGCAATCAGCCCCAGCATTTT
D: TRBD1; V: TRBV27; size: -; J: TRBJ2-2; CDR3: CASSLSTGGPGELFF; DNA: TGTGCCAGCAGTTTATCAACAGGGGGCCCCGGGGAGCTGTTTTTT
D: -; V: TRBV6-5; size: -; J: TRBJ1-2; CDR3: CASSYETVGGYTF; DNA: TGTGCCAGCAGTTACGAGACAGTCGGCGGCTACACCTTC
D: -; V: TRBV6-5; size: -; J: TRBJ2-1; CDR3: CASSYDSGTEQFF; DNA: TGTGCCAGCAGTTACGATTCCGGGACTGAGCAGTTCTTC
D: TRBD2; V: TRBV5-1; size: -; J: TRBJ2-5; CDR3: CASSLGLAGTETQYF; DNA: TGCGCCAGCAGCTTGGGACTAGCGGGGACCGAGACCCAGTACTTC
D: -; V: TRBV14; size: once; J: TRBJ2-2; CDR3: CASSLRTYTGELFF; DNA: TGTGCCAGCAGCCTCCGGACATACACCGGGGAGCTGTTTTTT
D: -; V: TRBV10-3; size: few; J: TRBJ2-5; CDR3: CAISESRETQYF; DNA: TGTGCCATCAGTGAGTCGAGAGAGACCCAGTACTTC
D: -; V: TRBV13; size: -; J: TRBJ1-2; CDR3: CASSLGGSWGYTF; DNA: TGTGCCAGCAGCTTAGGGGGCAGCTGGGGCTACACCTTC
D: TRBD1; V: TRBV27; size: -; J: TRBJ2-2; CDR3: CASSSDRAPATGELFF; DNA: TGTGCCAGCAGTTCGGACAGGGCCCCGGCGACCGGGGAGCTGTTTTTT
D: TRBD2; V: TRBV9; size: once; J: TRBJ2-3; CDR3: CASSEGGLAGPTDTQYF; DNA: TGTGCCAGTTCTGAGGGGGGACTAGCGGGACCCACAGATACGCAGTATTTT
D: TRBD1; V: TRBV10-3; size: -; J: TRBJ2-5; CDR3: CAIRPTGEETQYF; DNA: TGTGCCATCAGGCCGACAGGGGAAGAGACCCAGTACTTC
D: TRBD1; V: TRBV27; size: -; J: TRBJ2-7; CDR3: CASSSDRAYEQYF; DNA: TGTGCCAGCAGTTCGGACAGGGCCTACGAGCAGTACTTC
D: -; V: TRBV4-2; size: once; J: TRBJ2-4; CDR3: CASSQGVIQYF; DNA: TGTGCCAGCAGCCAAGGTGTCATTCAGTACTTC
D: -; V: TRBV10-3; size: -; J: TRBJ1-1; CDR3: CAIMAWGTEAFF; DNA: TGTGCCATCATGGCTTGGGGGACTGAAGCTTTCTTT
D: TRBD2; V: TRBV7-2; size: -; J: TRBJ2-7; CDR3: CASSPRGWTAGGGYEQYF; DNA: TGTGCCAGCAGCCCAAGGGGGTGGACAGCGGGAGGGGGCTACGAGCAGTACTTC
D: TRBD1; V: TRBV10-3; size: -; J: TRBJ1-2; CDR3: CAIRQGPGYTF; DNA: TGTGCCATCAGACAGGGGCCTGGCTACACCTTC
D: -; V: TRBV25-1; size: -; J: TRBJ2-2; CDR3: CASSAGWELFF; DNA: TGTGCCAGCAGTGCAGGGTGGGAGCTGTTTTTT
D: -; V: TRBV18; size: -; J: TRBJ2-3; CDR3: CASSAIIGGSWDTQYF; DNA: TGTGCCAGCTCGGCTATTATTGGAGGATCATGGGATACGCAGTATTTT
D: TRBD2; V: TRBV2; size: -; J: TRBJ2-1; CDR3: CASRATSGSANEQFF; DNA: TGTGCCAGCAGGGCAACTAGCGGGAGTGCGAATGAGCAGTTCTTC
D: TRBD1; V: TRBV5-4; size: -; J: TRBJ2-6; CDR3: CASSRGGPGANVLTF; DNA: TGTGCCAGCAGCAGAGGGGGCCCTGGGGCCAACGTCCTGACTTTC
D: -; V: TRBV5-5; size: -; J: TRBJ1-5; CDR3: CASSLQIAFNQPQHF; DNA: TGTGCCAGCAGCTTGCAGATCGCCTTCAATCAGCCCCAGCATTTT
D: -; V: TRBV5-4; size: few; J: TRBJ1-1; CDR3: CASSVDVNTEAFF; DNA: TGTGCCAGCAGCGTGGACGTGAACACTGAAGCTTTCTTT
D: TRBD2; V: TRBV9; size: -; J: TRBJ2-1; CDR3: CASSGVGLAGVNEQFF; DNA: TGTGCCAGCAGCGGGGTTGGACTAGCGGGAGTAAATGAGCAGTTCTTC
D: -; V: TRBV5-6; size: -; J: TRBJ2-7; CDR3: CASSFGTPTYEQYF; DNA: TGTGCCAGCAGCTTCGGGACACCGACCTACGAGCAGTACTTC
D: TRBD2; V: TRBV28; size: once; J: TRBJ2-1; CDR3: CASSLLWASGSNEQFF; DNA: TGTGCCAGCAGTTTATTGTGGGCTAGCGGGAGCAATGAGCAGTTCTTC
D: -; V: TRBV30; size: -; J: TRBJ1-2; CDR3: CAWLQGRSYTF; DNA: TGTGCCTGGCTACAGGGTCGAAGCTACACCTTC
D: TRBD1; V: TRBV19; size: -; J: TRBJ2-6; CDR3: CASSTGGGANVLTF; DNA: TGTGCCAGTAGTACAGGGGGTGGGGCCAACGTCCTGACTTTC
D: -; V: TRBV30; size: once; J: TRBJ2-7; CDR3: CAFPRVTGPQNEQYF; DNA: TGCGCCTTTCCCCGGGTGACGGGCCCCCAGAACGAGCAGTACTTC
D: -; V: TRBV6-4; size: -; J: TRBJ2-1; CDR3: CASSAEGGISEQFF; DNA: TGTGCCAGCAGTGCGGAGGGAGGTATAAGTGAGCAGTTCTTC
D: -; V: TRBV30; size: -; J: TRBJ2-5; CDR3: CAWSVVGRETQYF; DNA: TGTGCCTGGAGTGTAGTGGGAAGGGAGACCCAGTACTTC
D: -; V: TRBV6-5; size: -; J: TRBJ2-5; CDR3: CASSYSGDIQETQYF; DNA: TGTGCCAGCAGTTACTCAGGAGACATCCAAGAGACCCAGTACTTC